Listed below are T cell receptor beta chains from one sample, sequenced in a study of blood T cell repertoires in COVID-19. The method was immunoSEQ multiplex PCR; TCRdb's version includes in-frame clones alone and lacks a portion of them. The table shows 200,000 to 250,000 clones, with about four fifths occurring only once. The sequenced material came from peripheral blood. These receptors were taken from a man aged 25-45 years who had recovered from COVID-19. The CDR3 runs from the conserved cysteine through the conserved F or W. Fields, in order: D gene, J gene, V gene, clone size, CDR3 DNA, CDR3 protein. D genes are given only for firm matches. Some rows mark clone size as missing; the rest say once, few, many or name a class of expanded clone.

- TRBJ1-1 TRBV5-1 few TGCGCCAGCAGCTTGCCCGGTACCGAAGCTTTCTTT CASSLPGTEAFF
- TRBJ1-2 TRBV2 - TGTGCCAGCAGTGAGGCCGCATCTAGAGGTGGCTACACCTTC CASSEAASRGGYTF
- TRBJ2-2 TRBV7-6 - TGTGCCAGCAGTAATGTGGGGGGGCCGGAAACCGGGGAGCTGTTTTTT CASSNVGGPETGELFF
- TRBJ1-4 TRBV5-6 once TGTGCCAGCAGCTTAGAAGGGGCAACTAATGAAAAACTGTTTTTT CASSLEGATNEKLFF
- TRBJ1-4 TRBV7-9 - TGTGCCAGCAGCCGACTAGGATGGGGTATTAATGAAAAACTGTTTTTT CASSRLGWGINEKLFF
- TRBJ2-1 TRBV7-6 - TGTGCCAGCAGCTTACGCCTAGACAATGAGCAGTTCTTC CASSLRLDNEQFF
- TRBJ1-1 TRBV6-5 - TGTGCCACCCTGTCGGGTGGGACTGAAGCTTTCTTT CATLSGGTEAFF
TRBD1 TRBJ2-2 TRBV5-1 - TGCGCCAGCAGCTTTGGACAGGCCCAGGGCGGGGAGCTGTTTTTT CASSFGQAQGGELFF
- TRBJ1-5 TRBV12-3/TRBV12-4 - TGTGCCAGCAGCTATTATAGAGAGCCCCAGCATTTT CASSYYREPQHF
- TRBJ2-7 TRBV3-1/TRBV3-2 - TGTGCCAGCAGCCAAGGTGGCCGGAGTCTCTACGAGCAGTACTTC CASSQGGRSLYEQYF
TRBD1 TRBJ2-5 TRBV28 - TGTGCCAGCAGTTTTAGGGCAGGGGGCGTGAGGGAGACCCAGTACTTC CASSFRAGGVRETQYF
TRBD1 TRBJ2-3 TRBV2 once TGTGCCAGCAGCACCGGGACAGGGGGCACAGATACGCAGTATTTT CASSTGTGGTDTQYF
- TRBJ2-5 TRBV25-1 - TGTGCCAGCAGTGAGCCAGGGCAAGAGACCCAGTACTTC CASSEPGQETQYF
- TRBJ1-2 TRBV5-1 few TGCGCCAGCAGCTTGGCCGGGGAAGGGTCAGGCGGCTACACCTTC CASSLAGEGSGGYTF
TRBD2 TRBJ2-5 TRBV3-1/TRBV3-2 - TGTGCCAGCAGCCCCCGGCTAGCGGGGGGTTTACAACAAGAGACCCAGTACTTC CASSPRLAGGLQQETQYF
- TRBJ1-1 TRBV4-2 - TGTGCCAGCAGCAAAATTGACACCGGGGAAAAGGTAGCTTTCTTT CASSKIDTGEKVAFF
- TRBJ2-7 TRBV3-1/TRBV3-2 - TGTGCCAGCAGCCCCGACAGCTCCTACGAGCAGTACTTC CASSPDSSYEQYF
- TRBJ2-1 TRBV19 - TGTGCCAGTAAAAGGGCGGAGGTTCATGAGCAGTTCTTC CASKRAEVHEQFF
TRBD1 TRBJ2-7 TRBV7-9 - TGTGCCAGCAGCTTAGACAGGGGGCAGGGCGAGCAGTACTTC CASSLDRGQGEQYF
TRBD1 TRBJ2-3 TRBV29-1 - TGCAGCGTTCGGACAGGGGGCACAGATACGCAGTATTTT CSVRTGGTDTQYF
- TRBJ2-1 TRBV7-9 - TGTGCCAGCAGCTTAAACACTCACCGAGGTGAGCAGTTCTTC CASSLNTHRGEQFF
- TRBJ2-7 TRBV3-1/TRBV3-2 - TGTGCCAGCAGCCAAGGGGGGGTGTCCTACGAGCAGTACTTC CASSQGGVSYEQYF
- TRBJ2-2 TRBV6-5 - TGTGCCACGTCAGCCACAACAGCTGACACCGGGGAGCTGTTTTTT CATSATTADTGELFF
TRBD1 TRBJ1-2 TRBV9 - TGTGCCAGCACTGAGGCCGGACAGGGGCTTGGGGGCTACACCTTC CASTEAGQGLGGYTF
TRBD1 TRBJ1-2 TRBV28 - TGTGCCAGCAGATCTAACAGGGGAGCTAACTATGGCTACACCTTC CASRSNRGANYGYTF
- TRBJ1-2 TRBV3-1/TRBV3-2 - TGTGCCAGCAGTCCAGTCAGGAAGGGGGGCTACACCTTC CASSPVRKGGYTF
- TRBJ2-1 TRBV20-1 - TGCAGTGCTAGTGACGGAGTTCCCTACAATGAGCAGTTCTTC CSASDGVPYNEQFF
TRBD1 TRBJ1-1 TRBV7-9 - TGTGCCAGCAGGCCAGGGGGCATGAACACTGAAGCTTTCTTT CASRPGGMNTEAFF
- TRBJ1-1 TRBV28 - TGTGCCAGCAGCCCCGCAGCCTCGGAGTTAGCTTTCTTT CASSPAASELAFF
- TRBJ2-3 TRBV19 - TGTGCCAGTAGTATTTGGCAGGGGGGCGCAGATACGCAGTATTTT CASSIWQGGADTQYF
- TRBJ1-2 TRBV6-5 - TGTGCCAGCGGAGGGGTCACGACCAGTAACTATGGCTACACCTTC CASGGVTTSNYGYTF
- TRBJ1-5 TRBV27 - TGTGCCAGCAGTTTCGAGGGCAATCAGCCCCAGCATTTT CASSFEGNQPQHF
- TRBJ2-1 TRBV4-1 - TGCGCCAGTTCGTCCCGGAGCGTACCCACCGCTGAGCAGTTCTTC CASSSRSVPTAEQFF
TRBD1 TRBJ1-1 TRBV3-1/TRBV3-2 - TGTGCCAGCAGCCCCAGAGACAGGGGGAACACTGAAGCTTTCTTT CASSPRDRGNTEAFF
TRBD1 TRBJ2-1 TRBV5-4 - TGTGCCAGCAGCTTGCGACAGGGTAATGAGCAGTTCTTC CASSLRQGNEQFF
- TRBJ1-2 TRBV6-1 few TGTGCCAGCAGTGATTGGCAGTCTAACTATGGCTACACCTTC CASSDWQSNYGYTF
- TRBJ1-5 TRBV7-2 - TGTGCCAGCAGCTTCCAGGGTCCCTCGAGTCAGCCCCAGCATTTT CASSFQGPSSQPQHF
- TRBJ1-2 TRBV28 - TGTGCCAGCAGTTCTCACTCGACAGAACTGTGGTATGGCTACACCTTC CASSSHSTELWYGYTF
TRBD1 TRBJ2-5 TRBV7-9 - TGTGCCAGCAGCTCGGAGGACAGGGGGATGTCCCAGTACTTC CASSSEDRGMSQYF
- TRBJ1-1 TRBV7-2 - TGTGCCAGCAGCCTGGCGGTGGCCACTGAAGCTTTCTTT CASSLAVATEAFF
- TRBJ2-1 TRBV9 - TGTGCCAGCAGCTCTCGGGATACTGAGCAGTTCTTC CASSSRDTEQFF
- TRBJ2-1 TRBV5-4 once TGTGCCAGCAGAGATGGAGGCCGGTCCAACAATGAGCAGTTCTTC CASRDGGRSNNEQFF
TRBD2 TRBJ2-7 TRBV7-8 - TGTGCCAGCAGCCCCGGGGGGTACTACGAGCAGTACTTC CASSPGGYYEQYF
TRBD1 TRBJ2-6 TRBV5-6 - TGTGCCAGCAGCAAGGGGACAGGGGGCTATGTTGCTGGGGCCAACGTCCTGACTTTC CASSKGTGGYVAGANVLTF
TRBD1 TRBJ1-2 TRBV20-1 - TGCAGTGCTAGTAGGCAGGGGGGCTATGGCTACACCTTC CSASRQGGYGYTF
TRBD1 TRBJ1-5 TRBV19 once TGTGCCAGTAGTCTAACAGGGGATCAGCCCCAGCATTTT CASSLTGDQPQHF
TRBD1 TRBJ1-2 TRBV4-1 few TGCGCCAGCAGCCAAGAGATCTATGGGACAGGGTATGGCTACACCTTC CASSQEIYGTGYGYTF
TRBD2 TRBJ2-5 TRBV7-9 once TGTGCCAGCAGCGAAGGACTAGCGGGTACTCCAAAAGAGACCCAGTACTTC CASSEGLAGTPKETQYF
TRBD2 TRBJ2-5 TRBV5-1 - TGCGCCAGCAGCTCCCGACTAGCGGGGCAAGAGACCCAGTACTTC CASSSRLAGQETQYF
- TRBJ2-1 TRBV28 - TGTGCCAGCAGCTACTACAATGAGCAGTTCTTC CASSYYNEQFF
TRBD2 TRBJ2-3 TRBV18 - TGTGCCAGCTCACCTCGGACTAGCGCACTACCGGGGTATACGCAGTATTTT CASSPRTSALPGYTQYF
- TRBJ2-2 TRBV9 - TGTGCCAGCAGCGTTGGCAGGGACACCGGGGAGCTGTTTTTT CASSVGRDTGELFF
- TRBJ1-1 TRBV15 once TGTGCCACCAGCAGAGAGTGGAGGGTACCTGAAGCTTTCTTT CATSREWRVPEAFF